This passage covers 13 T cell receptor beta chains from one sample sequenced in a study of shared clonotypes between healthy human individuals. Data came from immunoSEQ multiplex PCR; TCRdb stores just in-frame clones and leaves some out. Here the sample spans 600,000 to 800,000 clones, approximately 77% being singletons. The sample consisted of memory CD4+ T cells sorted from blood. Subset noted: CD45RA-negative fraction. The receptors derive from a woman in her thirties in good health.

This chain connects TRBV18 to TRBJ2-3; 9 positions match TRBD1. This CDR3 is built from 15 residues. V shed 6 bases and J 1 base; nucleotides not matched to a gene: 5. From germline, CDR1 is KGHSH and CDR2 LQKENI. In DNA, the CDR3 is TGTGCCAGCTCTCATCGGACAGGGGGCACAGATACGCAGTATTTT. Its translation: CASSHRTGGTDTQYF. The entire variable domain, with the rest obtained from reference TRBV18 and TRBJ2-3, is as follows: NAGVMQNPRHLVRRRGQEARLRCSPMKGHSHVYWYRQLPEEGLKFMVYLQKENIIDESGMPKERFSAEFPKEGPSILRIQQVVRGDSAAYFCASSHRTGGTDTQYFGPGTRLTVL.

The chain uses TRBV15 and TRBJ2-3, with TRBD2 matching 9 bases. Germline CDR1 LNHNV, CDR2 YYDKDF (reference sequence). With V trimmed by 0 bases and J by 8 bases, 12 bases remained unmatched. This CDR3 region has 17 residues. CDR3 region: CATSRDWLAGSIATQYF. The CDR3 DNA reads TGTGCCACCAGCAGAGATTGGCTAGCGGGAAGTATCGCTACGCAGTATTTT.

This clone was seen a handful of times. The chain has TRBV18 and TRBJ2-1; D unresolved. With 4 bases removed from V and 9 bases from J, the gap between germline ends came to 10 bases. The CDR3 spans 12 residues. Germline V gives CDR1 KGHSH, CDR2 LQKENI. The CDR3 nucleotides read TGTGCCAGCTCACGAAGCTTCAGTGAGCAGTTCTTC. Translated, it gives CASSRSFSEQFF.

A few counts support this clone. The chain couples TRBV4-1 to TRBJ1-3; D gene unclear. CDR1 and CDR2 from the germline V gene are MGHRA and YSYEKL. The CDR3 has 14 amino acids. Deletions cut 4 bases from V and 2 bases from J, with 9 bases between. CDR3 residues: CASSPMGAGNTIYF. CDR3 nucleotide sequence: TGCGCCAGCAGCCCCATGGGTGCTGGAAACACCATATATTTT.

This clone was counted only a few times. The chain couples TRBV30 to TRBJ1-4; no firm D call. This CDR3 has 12 residues. V shed 4 bases and J shed 6 bases, with 9 bases lying between them. Germline assignment: CDR1 GTSNPN and CDR2 SVGIG (reference sequence). CDR3 in DNA: TGTGCCTGGATAAGGGAGGATGAAAAACTGTTTTTT. Amino acids: CAWIREDEKLFF.

The chain recombines TRBV5-4 with TRBJ2-7; D remains unclear. The germline gives CDR1 SGHNT, CDR2 YYREEE (reference sequence). V was pared by 4 bases and J by 5 bases, with 19 bases between. This CDR3 is 15 amino acids long. The CDR3, as DNA: TGTGCCAGCAGCACCGCTGGTTGGACCGGCAACGAGCAGTACTTC. It encodes CASSTAGWTGNEQYF. The entire variable domain, with the rest obtained from reference TRBV5-4 and TRBJ2-7, is as follows: ETGVTQSPTHLIKTRGQQVTLRCSSQSGHNTVSWYQQALGQGPQFIFQYYREEENGRGNFPPRFSGLQFPNYSSELNVNALELDDSALYLCASSTAGWTGNEQYFGPGTRLTVT.

The V call is TRBV28, the J call TRBJ1-4, with D tentatively TRBD1 (6 bases). Per the germline V gene, CDR1 is MDHEN and CDR2 is SYDVKM. The CDR3 loop spans 16 amino acids. The V gene lost 5 bases and the J gene lost 11 bases, with 24 bases spanning the gap. CDR3 DNA: TGTGCCAGCAGTGATTCACAGGGAGGAAGAAATAGGAAACTGTTTTTT. Translation gives CASSDSQGGRNRKLFF.

The rearrangement joins TRBV29-1 to TRBJ2-2; 9 positions agree with TRBD2. V was pared by 7 bases and J by 0 bases, with 3 bases of the junction left unmatched. Germline CDR1 is SQVTM and CDR2 is ANQGSEA. This CDR3 spans 14 amino acids. CDR3 nucleotides: TGCAGCGGGAGGACTAGCGCGAACACCGGGGAGCTGTTTTTT. Protein product: CSGRTSANTGELFF.

DNA of the CDR3: TGTGCCAGCATTGGACACCTCGCTGAAAAACTGTTTTTT. It is translated as CASIGHLAEKLFF. The chain carries TRBV6-4 and TRBJ1-4, with a tentative D call TRBD1 (5 bases). This CDR3 comprises 13 residues. With 7 bases removed from V and 7 bases from J, the gap between germline ends came to 13 bases. Germline lookup yields CDR1 MRHNA and CDR2 SNTAGT.

This chain connects TRBV14 to TRBJ2-1; D is unresolved. Trimming cost V 0 bases and J 9 bases, with 12 bases left between them. CDR1 is SGHDN and CDR2 is FVKESK in the germline V gene. This CDR3 has 14 residues. This CDR3 reads CASSQDRLVSEQFF. DNA for the CDR3: TGTGCCAGCAGCCAAGACCGGCTAGTCAGTGAGCAGTTCTTC. Drawing the rest from reference TRBV14 and TRBJ2-1, the complete variable domain is EAGVTQFPSHSVIEKGQTVTLRCDPISGHDNLYWYRRVMGKEIKFLLHFVKESKQDESGMPNNRFLAERTGGTYSTLKVQPAELEDSGVYFCASSQDRLVSEQFFGPGTRLTVL.

V gene TRBV9 combines with J gene TRBJ2-1, with a tentative D call TRBD1 (6 bases). This CDR3 spans 15 amino acids. Germline V lookup: CDR1 SGDLS, CDR2 YYNGEE. Trimming removed 2 bases from V and 5 bases from J, with 14 bases in between. In nucleotides, the CDR3 is TGTGCCAGCAGCGTCCACGCCCGGGACAACAATGAGCAGTTCTTC. Its protein is CASSVHARDNNEQFF.

The chain employs TRBV6-1 and TRBJ1-1, with D uncertain. The CDR3 is 11 amino acids. The germline V gene encodes CDR1 MNHNS and CDR2 SASEGT. CDR3 region: CAGSKNTEAFF. CDR3 nucleotides: TGTGCTGGCAGTAAGAACACTGAAGCTTTCTTT.

V gene TRBV7-9 combines with J gene TRBJ2-5; D is undetermined. Germline lookup yields CDR1 SEHNR and CDR2 FQNEAQ (reference sequence). CDR3 length: 15 amino acids. The V and J ends lost 1 base and 2 bases respectively, with 11 bases between them. CDR3 residues: CASSLEGFGQETQYF. The CDR3 DNA is TGTGCCAGCAGCTTAGAAGGGTTCGGACAAGAGACCCAGTACTTC.